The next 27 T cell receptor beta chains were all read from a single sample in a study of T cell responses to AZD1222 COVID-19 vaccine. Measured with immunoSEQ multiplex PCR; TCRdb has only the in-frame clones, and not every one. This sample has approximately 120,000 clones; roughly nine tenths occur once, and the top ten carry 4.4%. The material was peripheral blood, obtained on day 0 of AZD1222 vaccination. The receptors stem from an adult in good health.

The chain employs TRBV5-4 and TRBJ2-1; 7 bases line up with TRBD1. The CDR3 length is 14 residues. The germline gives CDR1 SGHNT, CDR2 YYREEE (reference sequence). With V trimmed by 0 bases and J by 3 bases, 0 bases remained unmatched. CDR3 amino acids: CASSLGDSYNEQFF. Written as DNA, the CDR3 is TGTGCCAGCAGCTTGGGGGACAGCTACAATGAGCAGTTCTTC.

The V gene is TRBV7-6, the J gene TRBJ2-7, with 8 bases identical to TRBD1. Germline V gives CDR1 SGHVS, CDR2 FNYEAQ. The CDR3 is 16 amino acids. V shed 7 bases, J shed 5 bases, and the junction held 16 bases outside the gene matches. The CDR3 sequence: CASTPGPRTGRDEQYF. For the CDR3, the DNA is TGTGCCAGCACCCCCGGCCCCCGGACAGGGAGAGACGAGCAGTACTTC.

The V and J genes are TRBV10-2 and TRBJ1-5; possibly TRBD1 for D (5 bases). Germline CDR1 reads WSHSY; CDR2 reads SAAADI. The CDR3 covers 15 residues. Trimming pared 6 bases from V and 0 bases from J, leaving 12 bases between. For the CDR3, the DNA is TGCGCCAGCAGGAGAGACAGATATAGCAATCAGCCCCAGCATTTT. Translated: CASRRDRYSNQPQHF.

The CDR3 DNA is TGTGCCAGCAGTCGATCTAGCGGGGGGATTAACCAGTACTTC. Protein sequence: CASSRSSGGINQYF. The chain is built from TRBV7-9 and TRBJ2-5, with 11 bases fitting TRBD2. V was pared by 6 bases and J by 10 bases, with 10 bases of the junction left unmatched. CDR1 and CDR2 from the germline V gene are SEHNR and FQNEAQ (reference sequence). This CDR3 region has 14 residues.

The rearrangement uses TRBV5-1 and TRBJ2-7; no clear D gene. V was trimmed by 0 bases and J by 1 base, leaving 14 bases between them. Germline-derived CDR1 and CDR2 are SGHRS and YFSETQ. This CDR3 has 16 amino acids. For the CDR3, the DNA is TGCGCCAGCAGCTTGGAGTCGGGCTGGGTTTCCTACGAGCAGTACTTC. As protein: CASSLESGWVSYEQYF.

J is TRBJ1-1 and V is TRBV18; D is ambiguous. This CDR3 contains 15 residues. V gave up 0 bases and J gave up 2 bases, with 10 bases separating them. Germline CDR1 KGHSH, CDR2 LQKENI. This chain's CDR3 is CASSPPLAGNTEAFF. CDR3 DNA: TGTGCCAGCTCACCACCGCTGGCAGGCAACACTGAAGCTTTCTTT.

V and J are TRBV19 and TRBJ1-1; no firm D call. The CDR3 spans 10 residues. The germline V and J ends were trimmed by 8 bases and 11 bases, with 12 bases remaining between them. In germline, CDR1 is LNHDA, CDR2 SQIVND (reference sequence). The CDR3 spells CASGWSPAFF. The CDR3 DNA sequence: TGTGCCAGTGGTTGGTCCCCGGCTTTCTTT.

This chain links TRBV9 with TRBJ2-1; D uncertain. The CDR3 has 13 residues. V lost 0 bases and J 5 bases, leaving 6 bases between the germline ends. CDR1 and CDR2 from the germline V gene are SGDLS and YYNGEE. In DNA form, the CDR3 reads TGTGCCAGCAGCGTAGGCCTAGACAATGAGCAGTTCTTC. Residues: CASSVGLDNEQFF.

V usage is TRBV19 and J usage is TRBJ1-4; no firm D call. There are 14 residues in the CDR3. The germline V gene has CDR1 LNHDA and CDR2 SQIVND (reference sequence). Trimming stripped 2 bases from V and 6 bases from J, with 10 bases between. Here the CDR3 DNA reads TGTGCCAGTAGTATATTGTTAAGGGATGAAAAACTGTTTTTT. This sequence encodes CASSILLRDEKLFF.

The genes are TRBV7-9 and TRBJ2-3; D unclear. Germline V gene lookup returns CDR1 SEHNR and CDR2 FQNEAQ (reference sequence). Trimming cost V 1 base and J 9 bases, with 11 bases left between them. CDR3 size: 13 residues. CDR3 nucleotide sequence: TGTGCCAGCAGCTTAGATGGAGTTGGCACGCAGTATTTT. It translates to CASSLDGVGTQYF.

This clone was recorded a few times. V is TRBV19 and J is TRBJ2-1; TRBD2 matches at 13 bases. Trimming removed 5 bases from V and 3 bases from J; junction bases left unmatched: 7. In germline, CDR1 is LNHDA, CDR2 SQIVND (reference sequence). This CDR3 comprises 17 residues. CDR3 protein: CASSPLTSGRFYNEQFF. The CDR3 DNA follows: TGTGCCAGTAGTCCCTTGACTAGCGGGAGGTTCTACAATGAGCAGTTCTTC.

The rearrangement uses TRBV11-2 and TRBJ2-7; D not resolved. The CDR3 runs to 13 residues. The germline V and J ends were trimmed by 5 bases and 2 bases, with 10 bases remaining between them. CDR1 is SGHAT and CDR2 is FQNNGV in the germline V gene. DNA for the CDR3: TGTGCCAGCAGCCCTGGACCCGCCTACGAGCAGTACTTC. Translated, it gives CASSPGPAYEQYF. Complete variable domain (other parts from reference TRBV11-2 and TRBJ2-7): EAGVAQSPRYKIIEKRQSVAFWCNPISGHATLYWYQQILGQGPKLLIQFQNNGVVDDSQLPKDRFSAERLKGVDSTLKIQPAKLEDSAVYLCASSPGPAYEQYFGPGTRLTVT.

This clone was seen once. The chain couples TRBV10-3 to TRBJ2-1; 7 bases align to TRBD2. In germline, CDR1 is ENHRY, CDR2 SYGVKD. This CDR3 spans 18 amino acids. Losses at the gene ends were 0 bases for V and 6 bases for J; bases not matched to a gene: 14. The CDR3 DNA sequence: TGTGCCATCAGTGAGTCGATTTTGGGGGAGGGCCTTACCAATGAGCAGTTCTTC. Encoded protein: CAISESILGEGLTNEQFF.

This CDR3 is CASSSDRNQPQHF. The CDR3 DNA is TGTGCCAGCAGTTCGGACCGCAATCAGCCCCAGCATTTT. The chain has TRBV27 and TRBJ1-5; no reliable D call. The CDR3 spans 13 residues. The germline gives CDR1 MNHEY, CDR2 SMNVEV (reference sequence). The V end was cut by 4 bases, the J end by 2 bases, with 6 bases between.

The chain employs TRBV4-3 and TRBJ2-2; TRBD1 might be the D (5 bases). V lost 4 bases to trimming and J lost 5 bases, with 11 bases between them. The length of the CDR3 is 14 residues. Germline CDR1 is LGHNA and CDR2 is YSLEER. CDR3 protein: CASSLDDRTGELFF. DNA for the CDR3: TGCGCCAGCAGCCTAGATGACAGAACCGGGGAGCTGTTTTTT.

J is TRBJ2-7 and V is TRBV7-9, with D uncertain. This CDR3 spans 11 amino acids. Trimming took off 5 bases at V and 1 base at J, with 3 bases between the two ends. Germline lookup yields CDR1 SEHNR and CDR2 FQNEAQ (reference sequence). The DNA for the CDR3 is TGTGCCAGCAGCCGATCCTACGAGCAGTACTTC. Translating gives CASSRSYEQYF.

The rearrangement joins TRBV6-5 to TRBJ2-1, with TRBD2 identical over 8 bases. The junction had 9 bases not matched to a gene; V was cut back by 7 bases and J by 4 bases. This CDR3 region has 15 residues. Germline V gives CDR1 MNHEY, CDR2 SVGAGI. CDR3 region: CASTPGTSGYNEQFF. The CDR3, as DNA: TGTGCCAGCACCCCGGGAACTAGCGGTTACAATGAGCAGTTCTTC.

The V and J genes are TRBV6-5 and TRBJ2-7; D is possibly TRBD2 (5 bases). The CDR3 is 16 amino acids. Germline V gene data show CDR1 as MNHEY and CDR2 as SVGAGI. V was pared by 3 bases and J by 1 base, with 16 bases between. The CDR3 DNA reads TGTGCCAGCAGTTATTCCTCGACGGGGTTATCCTACGAGCAGTACTTC. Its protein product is CASSYSSTGLSYEQYF.

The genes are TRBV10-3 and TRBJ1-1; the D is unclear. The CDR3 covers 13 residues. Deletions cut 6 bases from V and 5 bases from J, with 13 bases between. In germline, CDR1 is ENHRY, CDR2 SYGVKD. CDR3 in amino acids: CAISIWGGTEAFF. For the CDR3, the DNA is TGTGCCATCAGCATCTGGGGTGGGACTGAAGCTTTCTTT.

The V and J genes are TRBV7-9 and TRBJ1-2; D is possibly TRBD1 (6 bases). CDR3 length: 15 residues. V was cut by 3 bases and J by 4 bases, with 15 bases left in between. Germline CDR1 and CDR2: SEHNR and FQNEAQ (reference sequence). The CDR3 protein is CASSLSGGLVYGYTF. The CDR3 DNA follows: TGTGCCAGCAGCTTGTCGGGGGGGCTTGTCTATGGCTACACCTTC.

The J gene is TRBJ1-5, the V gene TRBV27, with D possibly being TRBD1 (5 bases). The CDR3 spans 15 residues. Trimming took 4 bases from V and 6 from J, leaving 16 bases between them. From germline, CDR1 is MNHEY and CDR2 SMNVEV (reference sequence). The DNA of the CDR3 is TGTGCCAGCAGTTCGGGGGGTCCGAATCGTCAGCCCCAGCATTTT. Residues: CASSSGGPNRQPQHF.

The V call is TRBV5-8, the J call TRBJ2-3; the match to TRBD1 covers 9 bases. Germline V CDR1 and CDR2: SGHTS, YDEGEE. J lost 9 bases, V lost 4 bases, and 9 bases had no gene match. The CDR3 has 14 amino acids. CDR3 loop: CASSGGTGKKTQYF. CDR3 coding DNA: TGTGCCAGCAGCGGCGGGACAGGGAAAAAGACGCAGTATTTT.

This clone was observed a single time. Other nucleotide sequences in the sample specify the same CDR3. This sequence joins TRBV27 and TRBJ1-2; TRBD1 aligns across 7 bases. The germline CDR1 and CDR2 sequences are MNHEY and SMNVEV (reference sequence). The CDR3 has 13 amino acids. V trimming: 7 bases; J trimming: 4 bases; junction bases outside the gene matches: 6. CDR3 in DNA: TGTGCCAGCACCTCCTACAGGGGCTATGGCTACACCTTC. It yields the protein CASTSYRGYGYTF.

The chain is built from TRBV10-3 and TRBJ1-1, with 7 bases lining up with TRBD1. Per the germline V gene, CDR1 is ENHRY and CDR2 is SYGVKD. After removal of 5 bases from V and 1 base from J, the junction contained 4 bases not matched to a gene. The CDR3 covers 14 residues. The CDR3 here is CAISRQGPNTEAFF. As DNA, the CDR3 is TGTGCCATCAGTCGACAGGGCCCGAACACTGAAGCTTTCTTT.

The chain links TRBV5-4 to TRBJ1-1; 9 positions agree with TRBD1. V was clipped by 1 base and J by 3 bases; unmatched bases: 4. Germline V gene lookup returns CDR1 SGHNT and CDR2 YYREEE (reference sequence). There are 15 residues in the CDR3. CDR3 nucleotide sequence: TGTGCCAGCAGCTTGTACAGGGGGCCGGACACTGAAGCTTTCTTT. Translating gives CASSLYRGPDTEAFF.

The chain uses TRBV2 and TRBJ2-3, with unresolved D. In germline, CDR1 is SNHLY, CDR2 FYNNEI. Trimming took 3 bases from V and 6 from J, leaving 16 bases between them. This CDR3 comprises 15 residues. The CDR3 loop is CASSENSVASDTQYF. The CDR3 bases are TGTGCCAGCAGTGAGAACTCCGTCGCGTCTGATACGCAGTATTTT.

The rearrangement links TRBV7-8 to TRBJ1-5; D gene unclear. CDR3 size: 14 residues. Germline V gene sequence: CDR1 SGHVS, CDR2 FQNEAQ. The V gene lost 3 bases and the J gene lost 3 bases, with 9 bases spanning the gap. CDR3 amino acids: CASSFRAFNQPQHF. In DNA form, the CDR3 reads TGTGCCAGCAGCTTTAGGGCGTTCAATCAGCCCCAGCATTTT.